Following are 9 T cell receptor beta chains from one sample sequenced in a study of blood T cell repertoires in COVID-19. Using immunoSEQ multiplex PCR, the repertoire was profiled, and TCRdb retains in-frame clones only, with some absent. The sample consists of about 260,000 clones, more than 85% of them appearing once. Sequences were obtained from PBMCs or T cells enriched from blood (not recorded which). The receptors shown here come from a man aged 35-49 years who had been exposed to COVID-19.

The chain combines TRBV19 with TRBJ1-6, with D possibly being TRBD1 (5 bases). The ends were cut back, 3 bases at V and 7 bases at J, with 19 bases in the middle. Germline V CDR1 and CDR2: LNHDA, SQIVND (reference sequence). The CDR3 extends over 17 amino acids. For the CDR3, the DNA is TGTGCCAGTAGTATTTCGTCTCCGGCAGGGCGGAATTCACCCCTCCACTTT. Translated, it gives CASSISSPAGRNSPLHF.

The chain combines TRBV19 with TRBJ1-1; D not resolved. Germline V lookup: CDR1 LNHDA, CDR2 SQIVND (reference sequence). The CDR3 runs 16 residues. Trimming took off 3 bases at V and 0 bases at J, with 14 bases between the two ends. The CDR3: CASSMVWQYMNTEAFF. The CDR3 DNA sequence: TGTGCCAGTAGTATGGTCTGGCAGTACATGAACACTGAAGCTTTCTTT.

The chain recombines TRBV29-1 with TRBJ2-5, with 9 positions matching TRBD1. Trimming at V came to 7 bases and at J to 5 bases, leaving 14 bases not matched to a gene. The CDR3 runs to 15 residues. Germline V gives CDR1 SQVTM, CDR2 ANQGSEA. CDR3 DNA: TGCAGCGAAACAGGGGGCGACGATAGGCCGGAGACCCAGTACTTC. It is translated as CSETGGDDRPETQYF.

Written as DNA, the CDR3 is TGTGCCAGCAGCGTAGACAGGGTGAGGACCGGGGAGCTGTTTTTT. This gives the protein CASSVDRVRTGELFF. The chain has TRBV9 and TRBJ2-2, with D perhaps matching TRBD1 (6 bases). V was pared by 0 bases and J by 5 bases, with 11 bases between. The CDR3 is made up of 15 amino acids. CDR1 is SGDLS and CDR2 is YYNGEE in the germline V gene.

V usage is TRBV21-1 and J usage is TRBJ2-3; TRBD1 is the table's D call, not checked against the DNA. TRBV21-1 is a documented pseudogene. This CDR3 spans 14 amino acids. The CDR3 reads CAPQGRTSTDTQYF. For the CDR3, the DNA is TGTGCCCCTCAGGGTCGGACAAGCACAGATACGCAGTATTTT.

CDR3 sequence: CASSPRSGRAGGEQYF. In DNA form, the CDR3 reads TGTGCCAGCTCACCACGTAGCGGGAGGGCCGGAGGCGAGCAGTACTTC. This chain links TRBV18 with TRBJ2-7; 11 nucleotides match TRBD2. CDR1 KGHSH and CDR2 LQKENI come from the germline V gene. V was clipped by 1 base and J by 6 bases; unmatched bases: 8. This CDR3 is 16 amino acids long.

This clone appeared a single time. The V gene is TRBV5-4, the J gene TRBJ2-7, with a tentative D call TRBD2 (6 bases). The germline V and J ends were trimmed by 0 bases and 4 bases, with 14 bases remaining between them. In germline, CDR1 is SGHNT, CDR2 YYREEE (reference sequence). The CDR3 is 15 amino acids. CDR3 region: CASSLAGDAAYEQYF. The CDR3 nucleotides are TGTGCCAGCAGCTTGGCGGGAGACGCGGCTTACGAGCAGTACTTC.

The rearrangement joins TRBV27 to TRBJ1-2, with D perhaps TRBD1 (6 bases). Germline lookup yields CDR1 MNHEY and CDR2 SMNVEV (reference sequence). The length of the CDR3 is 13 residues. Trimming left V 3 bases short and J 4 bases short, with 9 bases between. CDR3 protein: CASSLNRAYGYTF. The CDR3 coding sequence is TGTGCCAGCAGTTTGAACAGGGCCTATGGCTACACCTTC.

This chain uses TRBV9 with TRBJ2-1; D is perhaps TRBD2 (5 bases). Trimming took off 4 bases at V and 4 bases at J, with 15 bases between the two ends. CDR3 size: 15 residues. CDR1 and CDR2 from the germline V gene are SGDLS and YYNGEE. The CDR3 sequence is CASSPTGSDYNEQFF. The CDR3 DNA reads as TGTGCCAGCAGCCCAACGGGGAGCGATTACAATGAGCAGTTCTTC.